Following are 20 T cell receptor beta chains from one sample sequenced in a study of T cell responses to AZD1222 COVID-19 vaccine. Some clones are missing from TCRdb's copy, which holds only in-frame ones; the method was immunoSEQ multiplex PCR. Among under 200,000 clones listed, around nine tenths were seen once. The specimen was peripheral blood, collected on day 0 of AZD1222 vaccination. The origin of the receptors is an adult in good health.

The chain employs TRBV12-3 or TRBV12-4 and TRBJ1-2, with D maybe TRBD1 (5 bases). The CDR3 has 12 residues. V gave up 6 bases and J gave up 8 bases, with 13 bases separating them. CDR3 amino acids: CASSWGEGGYTF. The CDR3 nucleotides read TGTGCCAGCAGCTGGGGGGAGGGCGGCTACACCTTC.

J is TRBJ2-5 and V is TRBV11-2, with D possibly TRBD2 on 5 matching bases. In germline, CDR1 is SGHAT, CDR2 FQNNGV. The V and J ends lost 3 bases and 1 base respectively, with 6 bases between them. This CDR3 contains 13 residues. This CDR3 is CASSFGVQETQYF. Written as DNA, the CDR3 is TGTGCCAGCAGCTTCGGGGTCCAAGAGACCCAGTACTTC. The whole variable domain, remainder taken from reference TRBV11-2 and TRBJ2-5, is EAGVAQSPRYKIIEKRQSVAFWCNPISGHATLYWYQQILGQGPKLLIQFQNNGVVDDSQLPKDRFSAERLKGVDSTLKIQPAKLEDSAVYLCASSFGVQETQYFGPGTRLLVL.

J is TRBJ2-4 and V is TRBV5-6; D gene uncertain. Trimming took 2 bases from V and 4 from J, leaving 7 bases between them. There are 13 residues in the CDR3. Germline-derived CDR1 and CDR2 are SGHDT and YYEEEE. CDR3 DNA: TGTGCCAGCAGCTTAGGTCGGAAAAACATTCAGTACTTC. Translated, it gives CASSLGRKNIQYF.

V gene TRBV18 combines with J gene TRBJ2-3; 9 positions agree with TRBD1. The CDR3 contains 15 residues. Germline V gene data show CDR1 as KGHSH and CDR2 as LQKENI. V was clipped by 5 bases and J by 2 bases; unmatched bases: 5. CDR3 DNA: TGTGCCAGCTCAACAGGGGGCACTCACACAGATACGCAGTATTTT. This encodes CASSTGGTHTDTQYF.

The chain joins TRBV5-4 to TRBJ1-1; 7 nucleotides agree with TRBD1. V trimming: 0 bases; J trimming: 3 bases; junction bases outside the gene matches: 8. The CDR3 is made up of 16 amino acids. Germline CDR1 SGHNT, CDR2 YYREEE (reference sequence). CDR3: CASSLANRGGDTEAFF. CDR3 sequence (DNA): TGTGCCAGCAGCTTGGCTAACAGGGGAGGGGACACTGAAGCTTTCTTT. Full variable domain (rest looked up from reference TRBV5-4 and TRBJ1-1): ETGVTQSPTHLIKTRGQQVTLRCSSQSGHNTVSWYQQALGQGPQFIFQYYREEENGRGNFPPRFSGLQFPNYSSELNVNALELDDSALYLCASSLANRGGDTEAFFGQGTRLTVV.

The chain joins TRBV4-1 to TRBJ1-1; D gene unclear. Germline V gives CDR1 MGHRA, CDR2 YSYEKL. Deletions cut 1 base from V and 1 base from J, with 4 bases between. The CDR3 is made up of 13 amino acids. CDR3 sequence reads: CASSQVPNTEAFF. CDR3 DNA: TGCGCCAGCAGCCAAGTGCCGAACACTGAAGCTTTCTTT.

This chain connects TRBV11-2 to TRBJ2-3; no definite D call. Germline-derived CDR1 and CDR2 are SGHAT and FQNNGV. The CDR3 has 11 amino acids. Deletions cut 5 bases from V and 5 bases from J, with 5 bases between. The CDR3 bases are TGTGCCAGCAGCCGACGAGATACGCAGTATTTT. Translation: CASSRRDTQYF.

This clone was detected only once. This chain connects TRBV7-2 to TRBJ1-2; 12 nucleotides line up with TRBD1. The germline V gene encodes CDR1 SGHTA and CDR2 FQGNSA. The junction had 8 bases not matched to a gene; V was cut back by 8 bases and J by 7 bases. The CDR3 consists of 14 residues. The CDR3 DNA sequence: TGTGCCAGCCATGGGGGACAGGGGGCTAGTGGCTACACCTTC. The encoded protein is CASHGGQGASGYTF.

This clone was seen more than once but under ten times. V and J are TRBV19 and TRBJ2-3; 7 nucleotides agree with TRBD1. This CDR3 has 16 amino acids. Looked up from germline, CDR1 is LNHDA and CDR2 is SQIVND (reference sequence). V lost 4 bases and J lost 1; bases outside the gene matches: 8. This CDR3 is CASSNPKGARTDTQYF. The CDR3 coding sequence is TGTGCCAGTAGTAACCCGAAGGGGGCGCGCACAGATACGCAGTATTTT.

The chain combines TRBV25-1 with TRBJ1-1, with a weak D call TRBD1 (5 bases). Trimming stripped 6 bases from V and 4 bases from J, with 24 bases between. CDR1 is MGHDK and CDR2 is SYGVNS in the germline V gene. The CDR3 is 17 amino acids. The CDR3 protein is CASSLAGKGRGGTEAFF. Here the CDR3 DNA reads TGTGCCAGCAGCTTAGCCGGAAAGGGAAGGGGCGGCACTGAAGCTTTCTTT.

The chain carries TRBV27 and TRBJ1-1; 7 bases fit TRBD1. Unmatched junction bases numbered 17, after V lost 5 bases and J lost 11 bases. The CDR3 runs 15 residues. Per germline, CDR1 MNHEY and CDR2 SMNVEV (reference sequence). CDR3 sequence: CASSATSDRKGVAFF. The CDR3 bases are TGTGCCAGCAGTGCTACCTCGGACAGGAAAGGAGTGGCTTTCTTT.

The chain carries TRBV3-1 (or the pseudogene TRBV3-2) and TRBJ2-1; no definite D call. Trimming cost V 4 bases and J 8 bases, with 15 bases left between them. CDR3 length: 14 residues. Germline CDR1 and CDR2: LGHDT and YNNKEL (reference sequence). The CDR3 region has the DNA TGTGCCAGCAGCCCTCAGTGGTTAGGGCATGAGCAGTTCTTC. Its protein product is CASSPQWLGHEQFF.

V and J are TRBV27 and TRBJ2-7; 9 bases line up with TRBD1. This CDR3 has 15 amino acids. Unmatched junction bases numbered 6, after V lost 5 bases and J lost 1 base. Germline V lookup: CDR1 MNHEY, CDR2 SMNVEV (reference sequence). The CDR3 DNA sequence: TGTGCCAGCAGTCTACAGGGGGCTCCATCCTACGAGCAGTACTTC. It specifies CASSLQGAPSYEQYF.

The chain carries TRBV30 and TRBJ2-7, with 8 bases identical to TRBD1. CDR3 length: 14 amino acids. Germline assignment: CDR1 GTSNPN and CDR2 SVGIG (reference sequence). The V gene end was trimmed by 4 bases and the J gene end by 6 bases; junction bases not matched to a gene: 11. The CDR3 coding sequence is TGTGCCTGGACGGGACAGGCGATGCTCGCCGAGCAGTACTTC. It specifies CAWTGQAMLAEQYF.

The chain couples TRBV3-1 (or the pseudogene TRBV3-2) to TRBJ1-4; a possible D gene is TRBD1 (6 bases). CDR3 size: 15 residues. The germline CDR1 and CDR2 sequences are LGHDT and YNNKEL (reference sequence). Trimming shortened V by 10 bases and J by 8 bases, and 23 bases separated the two germline ends. Here the CDR3 reads CAISHSDRLGEKLFF. CDR3 nucleotides: TGTGCCATATCCCATAGTGACAGGCTCGGCGAAAAACTGTTTTTT.

V usage is TRBV18 and J usage is TRBJ1-2; D possibly corresponds to TRBD1 (5 bases). The CDR3 sequence is 16 residues long. Trimming cost V 5 bases and J 3 bases, with 19 bases left between them. Germline V gene data show CDR1 as KGHSH and CDR2 as LQKENI. CDR3 in DNA: TGTGCCAGCTCAGGGGCAGGCAAAGGGCCCGACTATGGCTACACCTTC. Translated, it gives CASSGAGKGPDYGYTF.

V and J are TRBV3-1 (or the pseudogene TRBV3-2) and TRBJ1-2, with TRBD1 identical over 9 bases. The CDR3 is 16 amino acids. V was clipped by 4 bases and J by 3 bases; unmatched bases: 9. Germline V gene sequence: CDR1 LGHDT, CDR2 YNNKEL (reference sequence). The CDR3 bases are TGTGCCAGCAGCCCTAGTACAGGGGGCATCGACTATGGCTACACCTTC. Translation gives CASSPSTGGIDYGYTF.

J is TRBJ1-2 and V is TRBV9; 7 positions agree with TRBD1. V lost 0 bases, J lost 5 bases, and 7 bases stayed unmatched. The CDR3 has 15 amino acids. Germline V gene lookup returns CDR1 SGDLS and CDR2 YYNGEE. CDR3 sequence (DNA): TGTGCCAGCAGCGTAGAGGGGGCGATAGGGTATGGCTACACCTTC. This codes for CASSVEGAIGYGYTF.

This chain joins TRBV5-4 and TRBJ2-2, with TRBD2 matching 14 bases. Germline V gives CDR1 SGHNT, CDR2 YYREEE (reference sequence). Trimming at V came to 0 bases and at J to 4 bases, leaving 8 bases not matched to a gene. The CDR3 length is 19 residues. The DNA of the CDR3 is TGTGCCAGCAGCTTGGGGTGGGGACTAGCGGGAGTGGTCACCGGGGAGCTGTTTTTT. It yields the protein CASSLGWGLAGVVTGELFF.

This clone appeared once. V and J are TRBV12-3 or TRBV12-4 and TRBJ1-1; D uncertain. This CDR3 is 13 amino acids long. Trimming pared 3 bases from V and 6 bases from J, leaving 11 bases between. CDR3 DNA: TGTGCCAGCAGTTTCGCCCGATCTGCTGAAGCTTTCTTT. Its translation: CASSFARSAEAFF.